This TCR beta chain was recovered during a study of a mutant IDH1 vaccine in newly diagnosed glioma. Across the whole study: The treated population exhibited a male proportion of about 60%, a female proportion of about 38%, and a mean age of about 39 years.

Measured with immunoSEQ multiplex PCR; TCRdb has only the in-frame clones, and not every one. The sample yields 60,000 to 65,000 clones, 84% seen once. V was clipped by 6 bases and J by 7 bases; unmatched bases: 4. Germline values: CDR1 MNHEY, CDR2 SMNVEV (reference sequence). The CDR3 is 14 amino acids. Time point here: week 35, safety follow-up. Each vaccine dose was 300 ug of mutant IDH1 20-mer peptide, with topical imiquimod. Patients, over weeks 1, 3, 5, 7, 11, 15, 19 and 23, received a total of eight vaccinations. As regards this clone: Its target is not known.

The sequencing used PBMCs, collected from a glioma patient whose treatment included an IDH1 peptide vaccine. This TCR derives from a man aged 30 to 45 with glioma. The V and J genes are TRBV27 and TRBJ2-7; 15 bases map to TRBD2. CDR3 nucleotide sequence: TGTGCCAGCAGGCCCGGACTAGCGGGGGGGGAGCAGTACTTC. Protein: CASRPGLAGGEQYF.